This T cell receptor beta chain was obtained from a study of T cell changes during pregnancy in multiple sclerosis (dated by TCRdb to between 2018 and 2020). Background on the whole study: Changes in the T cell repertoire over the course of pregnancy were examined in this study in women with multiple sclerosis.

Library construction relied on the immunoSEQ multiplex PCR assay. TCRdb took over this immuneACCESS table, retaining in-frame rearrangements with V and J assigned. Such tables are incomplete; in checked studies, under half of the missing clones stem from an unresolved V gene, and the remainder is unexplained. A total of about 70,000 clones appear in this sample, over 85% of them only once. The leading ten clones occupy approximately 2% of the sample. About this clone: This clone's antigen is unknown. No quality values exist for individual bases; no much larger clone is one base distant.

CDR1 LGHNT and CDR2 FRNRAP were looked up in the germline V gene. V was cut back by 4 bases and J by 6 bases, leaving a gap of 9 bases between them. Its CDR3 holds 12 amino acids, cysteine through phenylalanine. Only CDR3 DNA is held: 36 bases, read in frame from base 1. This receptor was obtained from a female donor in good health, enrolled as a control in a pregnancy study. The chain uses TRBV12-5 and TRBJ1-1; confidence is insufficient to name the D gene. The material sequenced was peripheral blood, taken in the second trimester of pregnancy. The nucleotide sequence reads TGTGCTAGTGGTTCCCCCGGGGCTGAAGCTTTCTTT. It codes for CASGSPGAEAFF.